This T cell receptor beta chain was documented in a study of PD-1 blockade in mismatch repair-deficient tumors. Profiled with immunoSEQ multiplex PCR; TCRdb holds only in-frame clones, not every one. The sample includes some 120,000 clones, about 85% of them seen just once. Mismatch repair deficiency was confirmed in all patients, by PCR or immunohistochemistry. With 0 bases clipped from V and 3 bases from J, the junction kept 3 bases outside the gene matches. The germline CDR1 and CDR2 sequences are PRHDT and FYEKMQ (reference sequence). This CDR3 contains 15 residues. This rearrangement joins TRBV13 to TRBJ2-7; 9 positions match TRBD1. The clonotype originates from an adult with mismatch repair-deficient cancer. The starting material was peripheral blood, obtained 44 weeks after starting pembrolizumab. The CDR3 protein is CASSLGGQGHYEQYF. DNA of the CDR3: TGTGCCAGCAGCTTAGGGGGACAGGGACACTACGAGCAGTACTTC. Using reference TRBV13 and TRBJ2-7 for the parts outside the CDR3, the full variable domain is AAGVIQSPRHLIKEKRETATLKCYPIPRHDTVYWYQQGPGQDPQFLISFYEKMQSDKGSIPDRFSAQQFSDYHSELNMSSLELGDSALYFCASSLGGQGHYEQYFGPGTRLTVT.